This record covers a single T cell receptor beta chain. The PCR made use of 60 Vbeta and 13 Jbeta primers. Clones were sequenced by immunoSEQ multiplex PCR, and TCRdb holds only the in-frame ones, with some missing. The data contain roughly 130,000 clones, 80% of them seen just once; the ten biggest clones take up 1%. Trimming took off 5 bases at V and 4 bases at J, with 11 bases between the two ends. The CDR3 loop spans 13 amino acids. Germline V gene sequence: CDR1 SEHNR, CDR2 FQNEAQ (reference sequence). This sample stems from a study of cytomegalovirus exposure and HLA in healthy donors. The chain recombines TRBV7-9 with TRBJ1-2; D gene ambiguous. The clonotype comes from a man aged 35-49 years in good health and CMV-seronegative. Sequencing was performed on PBMCs. The CDR3 DNA reads as TGTGCCAGCAGCCCCAGGTTCTCCTATGGCTACACCTTC. This gives the protein CASSPRFSYGYTF.